This TCR beta chain derives from a study of cytomegalovirus exposure and HLA in healthy donors. On the study more broadly: When over 300 donors were genotyped, over 80% of them were found to fall in the Caucasian-associated ancestry cluster.

Study results and caveats: Apparent HLA restriction characterized most CMV-associated TCR beta chains in a later analysis. It was only CMV serostatus that was available as immune exposure information.

Those who donated were healthy bone marrow donors. Comments on this clone: Antigen unknown.

The study ran its PCR with 60 Vbeta and 13 Jbeta primers. Profiled with immunoSEQ multiplex PCR; TCRdb holds only in-frame clones, not every one. In total, the table holds about 53,000 clones. The sequence came from a man aged 18 to 29 in good health and CMV-seropositive. Sequenced: PBMCs.

CDR3 in DNA: TGTGCCAGTGCGACTAGATCTCCGGAGACCCAGTACTTC. It is translated as CASATRSPETQYF. J is TRBJ2-5 and V is TRBV19; D possibly corresponds to TRBD2 (6 bases). Germline V CDR1 and CDR2: LNHDA, SQIVND (reference sequence). The CDR3 has 13 amino acids. V gave up 8 bases and J gave up 5 bases, with 15 bases separating them.